The 24 T cell receptor beta chains listed next were all sequenced from one sample in a study of cytomegalovirus exposure and HLA in healthy donors. PCR used 60 Vbeta primers and 13 Jbeta primers. The protocol was immunoSEQ multiplex PCR, while the TCRdb copy is restricted to in-frame clones and leaves out a portion. This sample has roughly 60,000 clones, with about 77% found just once. Sequenced input: PBMCs. Source of these receptors: a woman aged 25 to 39 in good health and CMV-seronegative.

As to this clone: One end of the junction does not line up with germline, which may come from a read error. Distinct nucleotide sequences in the sample also encode this CDR3. The chain recombines TRBV11-2 with TRBJ2-6, with a tentative D call TRBD2 (6 bases). The CDR3 covers 16 residues. Germline V lookup: CDR1 SGHAT, CDR2 FQNNGV. This CDR3 is CASSSGGSSGANVLTF. CDR3 bases: TGTGCCAGCAGCTCCGGAGGGAGCTCTGGGGCCAACGTCCTAACTTTC.

The chain recombines TRBV20-1 with TRBJ2-5; no clear D. The germline CDR1 and CDR2 sequences are DFQATT and SNEGSKA (reference sequence). The CDR3 loop spans 11 amino acids. Trimming took 5 bases from V and 9 from J, leaving 13 bases between them. CDR3 sequence: CSASYHEAQYF. CDR3 in DNA: TGCAGTGCTTCTTACCACGAGGCCCAGTACTTC.

This chain uses TRBV9 with TRBJ2-3; D unclear. Germline V CDR1 and CDR2: SGDLS, YYNGEE. V was pared by 0 bases and J by 2 bases, with 7 bases between. The CDR3 sequence is 14 residues long. The CDR3 loop is CASSVELPTDTQYF. The DNA of the CDR3 is TGTGCCAGCAGCGTAGAACTCCCCACAGATACGCAGTATTTT.

The V and J genes are TRBV30 and TRBJ1-1; D is perhaps TRBD1 (5 bases). Trimming took off 5 bases at V and 4 bases at J, with 11 bases between the two ends. CDR3 length equals 12 residues. The germline V gene has CDR1 GTSNPN and CDR2 SVGIG (reference sequence). CDR3 DNA: TGTGCCTGGCAGGGATTGAGCACTGAAGCTTTCTTT. Translation gives CAWQGLSTEAFF.

The V call is TRBV6-5, the J call TRBJ1-5; the D gene is possibly TRBD1 (5 bases). Trimming shortened V by 5 bases and J by 6 bases, and 17 bases separated the two germline ends. This CDR3 contains 15 residues. The germline CDR1 and CDR2 sequences are MNHEY and SVGAGI. The CDR3 is CASSVSGNVLQPQHF. The DNA for the CDR3 is TGTGCCAGCAGTGTATCAGGGAACGTCCTTCAGCCCCAGCATTTT.

The chain joins TRBV28 to TRBJ2-7, with D possibly being TRBD1 (6 bases). Germline loops: CDR1 MDHEN, CDR2 SYDVKM. There are 15 residues in the CDR3. With 4 bases removed from V and 6 bases from J, the gap between germline ends came to 19 bases. DNA for the CDR3: TGTGCCAGCAGTTCATCTGGACTCGGGACACGCGAGCAGTACTTC. Translation: CASSSSGLGTREQYF.

This clone was detected only a few times. The V call is TRBV5-1, the J call TRBJ2-3, with TRBD1 as a possible D gene (5 bases). Germline lookup yields CDR1 SGHRS and CDR2 YFSETQ. Trimming removed 2 bases from V and 1 base from J, with 17 bases in between. The CDR3 is made up of 17 amino acids. For the CDR3, the DNA is TGCGCCAGCAGCTTTCTAACAGGTAGAATGGGCACAGATACGCAGTATTTT. Its protein product is CASSFLTGRMGTDTQYF.

The chain is built from TRBV6-4 and TRBJ2-5; a possible D gene is TRBD1 (6 bases). V was cut by 7 bases and J by 0 bases, with 21 bases left in between. In germline, CDR1 is MRHNA, CDR2 SNTAGT. The CDR3 runs 17 residues. The CDR3 loop is CASIPSGARQDQETQYF. The CDR3, as DNA: TGTGCCAGCATCCCCTCCGGGGCCAGACAGGACCAAGAGACCCAGTACTTC.

This sequence joins TRBV7-2 and TRBJ2-7; tentative D call: TRBD2 (7 bases). CDR3 length: 14 amino acids. Germline V gene data show CDR1 as SGHTA and CDR2 as FQGNSA. V was trimmed by 1 base and J by 7 bases, leaving 14 bases between them. DNA of the CDR3: TGTGCCAGCAGCTTAGGGGGGGGCCCCCCAGAGCAGTACGTC. Amino acid sequence: CASSLGGGPPEQYV.

This clone has a handful of counts. In nucleotides, the CDR3 is TGTGCCAGCAGTGAGTCGAGCGGGAACACAGATACGCAGTATTTT. This translates into CASSESSGNTDTQYF. The chain couples TRBV6-1 to TRBJ2-3; 7 bases are shared with TRBD2. The ends lost 3 bases at V and 2 bases at J; junction bases unmatched: 5. The CDR3 is made up of 15 amino acids. Germline V gene lookup returns CDR1 MNHNS and CDR2 SASEGT.

J is TRBJ1-2 and V is TRBV29-1; D gene uncertain. Germline V gene lookup returns CDR1 SQVTM and CDR2 ANQGSEA. The CDR3 is made up of 12 amino acids. Trimming stripped 3 bases from V and 1 base from J, with 6 bases between. In DNA form, the CDR3 reads TGCAGCGTTGATACTATTAACTATGGCTACACCTTC. It codes for CSVDTINYGYTF.

V and J are TRBV7-9 and TRBJ2-1; 14 bases match TRBD2. Germline V CDR1 and CDR2: SEHNR, FQNEAQ (reference sequence). This CDR3 contains 17 residues. Unmatched junction bases numbered 9, after V lost 5 bases and J lost 6 bases. CDR3 DNA: TGTGCCAGCAGCCGAGGGACTAGCGGGAGCACCCCCAATGAGCAGTTCTTC. Translating gives CASSRGTSGSTPNEQFF.

The chain links TRBV27 to TRBJ1-1, with a tentative D call TRBD1 (6 bases). This CDR3 is built from 16 residues. CDR1 MNHEY and CDR2 SMNVEV come from the germline V gene (reference sequence). The germline V and J ends were trimmed by 2 bases and 0 bases, with 13 bases remaining between them. CDR3 sequence reads: CASSLTGWGLNTEAFF. Here the CDR3 DNA reads TGTGCCAGCAGTTTAACAGGGTGGGGATTGAACACTGAAGCTTTCTTT.

This sequence joins TRBV19 and TRBJ1-2; perhaps TRBD1 as D (5 bases). Germline loops: CDR1 LNHDA, CDR2 SQIVND (reference sequence). Between the trimmed V and J ends, which lost 6 bases and 5 bases, there was a span of 19 bases. This CDR3 comprises 15 residues. The DNA for the CDR3 is TGTGCCAGTAGGCCCTCTGGGAGGGGTCTGTATGGCTACACCTTC. Translation gives CASRPSGRGLYGYTF.

The chain carries TRBV25-1 and TRBJ1-2; 7 nucleotides match TRBD1. V shed 6 bases and J 5 bases; nucleotides not matched to a gene: 12. Germline V gene lookup returns CDR1 MGHDK and CDR2 SYGVNS. The CDR3 length is 15 residues. CDR3 in DNA: TGTGCCAGCAGCCCGTCGCGGGCGGGACAGTATGGCTACACCTTC. Residues: CASSPSRAGQYGYTF.

The chain couples TRBV7-3 to TRBJ2-7, with 7 bases fitting TRBD1. The DNA end favors TRBJ2-1, so the J call may be wrong. CDR3 length equals 15 residues. Looked up from germline, CDR1 is SGHTA and CDR2 is FQGTGA. The DNA of the CDR3 is TGTGCCAGCAGCCGAGGGACAGCATCAAGCAATGAGCAGTTCTTC. Amino acids: CASSRGTASSNEQFF.

V gene TRBV7-3 combines with J gene TRBJ2-1, with 14 nucleotides matching TRBD2. V lost 5 bases, J lost 8 bases, and 11 bases stayed unmatched. The CDR3 totals 17 residues. The germline V gene encodes CDR1 SGHTA and CDR2 FQGTGA. CDR3 DNA sequence: TGTGCCAGCAGCCCTAACCGACTAGCGGGAGGGCGGGATGAGCAGTTCTTC. Translating it yields CASSPNRLAGGRDEQFF.

This clone was counted a few times. The chain joins TRBV5-4 to TRBJ1-4; tentatively, D is TRBD1 (5 bases). Germline-derived CDR1 and CDR2 are SGHNT and YYREEE (reference sequence). V lost 4 bases, J lost 0 bases, and 13 bases lay in between. The CDR3 runs 16 residues. CDR3 nucleotide sequence: TGTGCCAGCAGCGTAAGGCAGGGCCCAACTAATGAAAAACTGTTTTTT. This translates into CASSVRQGPTNEKLFF.

This clone has just a few counts. The chain joins TRBV5-4 to TRBJ1-1; D gene unclear. V lost 0 bases and J 7 bases, leaving 13 bases between the germline ends. CDR3 size: 14 residues. From germline, CDR1 is SGHNT and CDR2 YYREEE (reference sequence). The CDR3 here is CASSLGTGDDEAFF. CDR3 bases: TGTGCCAGCAGCTTGGGTACCGGGGATGATGAAGCTTTCTTT.

The V gene is TRBV6-1, the J gene TRBJ2-5; D is uncertain. V shed 2 bases and J shed 4 bases, with 17 bases lying between them. The CDR3 loop spans 16 amino acids. From germline, CDR1 is MNHNS and CDR2 SASEGT. DNA of the CDR3: TGTGCCAGCAGTGAATACACGATGAGGAGAACAGAGACCCAGTACTTC. Its protein product is CASSEYTMRRTETQYF.

The genes are TRBV27 and TRBJ1-2; the D gene is possibly TRBD1 (5 bases). V was pared by 5 bases and J by 5 bases, with 6 bases between. The CDR3 is 11 amino acids. Looked up from germline, CDR1 is MNHEY and CDR2 is SMNVEV (reference sequence). In nucleotides, the CDR3 is TGTGCCAGCAGTGGGGGGTATGGCTACACCTTC. Translation gives CASSGGYGYTF.

This clone has just a few counts. V usage is TRBV6-6 and J usage is TRBJ1-5; weak D call: TRBD1 (5 bases). This CDR3 comprises 11 residues. The V and J ends lost 8 bases and 8 bases respectively, with 10 bases between them. Germline CDR1 and CDR2: MNHNY and SVGAGI (reference sequence). Here the CDR3 DNA reads TGTGCCAGCGGAAGGGGCGAGCCCCAGCATTTT. This codes for CASGRGEPQHF.

This sequence joins TRBV30 and TRBJ1-6, with D tentatively TRBD1 (6 bases). Germline values: CDR1 GTSNPN, CDR2 SVGIG (reference sequence). The CDR3 length is 13 residues. V lost 4 bases and J 8 bases, leaving 12 bases between the germline ends. CDR3 amino acids: CAWKGTQDSPLHF. CDR3 nucleotide sequence: TGTGCCTGGAAGGGGACACAGGATTCACCCCTCCACTTT.

The chain uses TRBV7-2 and TRBJ1-4, with 9 positions matching TRBD1. V shed 3 bases, J shed 7 bases, and the junction held 6 bases outside the gene matches. The CDR3 extends over 15 amino acids. Germline CDR1 reads SGHTA; CDR2 reads FQGNSA. CDR3 sequence reads: CASSFQGQGGEKLFF. CDR3 nucleotides: TGTGCCAGCAGCTTTCAGGGACAGGGAGGTGAAAAACTGTTTTTT.